This T cell receptor (beta chain) was profiled in a study of T cell changes during pregnancy in multiple sclerosis. Trimming stripped 5 bases from V and 3 bases from J, with 10 bases between. The CDR3 is made up of 12 amino acids. Germline lookup yields CDR1 GTSNPN and CDR2 SVGIG (reference sequence). Within the sample, this clone is medium-sized. Profiled with immunoSEQ multiplex PCR; TCRdb holds only in-frame clones, not every one. The table lists more than 25,000 clones, approximately 88% of them singletons, with about a tenth in the top ten. The TCR sequence derives from a female donor with multiple sclerosis, enrolled in a pregnancy study. The rearrangement uses TRBV30 and TRBJ1-1; no definite D call. The starting material was CD8+ T cells from peripheral blood mononuclear cells, obtained in the first trimester of pregnancy. CDR3 DNA: TGTGCCTGGGGAGGTACGGACACTGAAGCTTTCTTT. Amino acid sequence: CAWGGTDTEAFF.